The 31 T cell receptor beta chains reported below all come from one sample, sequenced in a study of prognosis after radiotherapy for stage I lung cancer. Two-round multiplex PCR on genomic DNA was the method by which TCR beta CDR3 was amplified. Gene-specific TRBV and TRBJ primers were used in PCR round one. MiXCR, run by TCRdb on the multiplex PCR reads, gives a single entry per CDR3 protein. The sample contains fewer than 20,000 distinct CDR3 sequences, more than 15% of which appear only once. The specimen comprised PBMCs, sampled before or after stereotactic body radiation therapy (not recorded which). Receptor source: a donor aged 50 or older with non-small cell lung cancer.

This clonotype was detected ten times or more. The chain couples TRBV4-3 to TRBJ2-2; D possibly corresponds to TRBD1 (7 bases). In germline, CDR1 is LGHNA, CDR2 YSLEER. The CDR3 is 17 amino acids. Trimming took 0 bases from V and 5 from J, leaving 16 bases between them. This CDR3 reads CASSQDLAGGLTGELFF. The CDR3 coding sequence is TGCGCCAGCAGCCAAGATCTGGCAGGGGGACTTACCGGGGAGCTGTTTTTT.

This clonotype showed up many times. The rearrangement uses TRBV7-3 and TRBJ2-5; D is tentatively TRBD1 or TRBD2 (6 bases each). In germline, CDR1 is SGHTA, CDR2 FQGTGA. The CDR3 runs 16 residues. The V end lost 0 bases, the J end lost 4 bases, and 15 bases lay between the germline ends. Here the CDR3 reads CASSLTKGGARETQYF. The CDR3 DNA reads TGTGCCAGCAGCTTAACGAAGGGGGGTGCCAGAGAGACCCAGTACTTC.

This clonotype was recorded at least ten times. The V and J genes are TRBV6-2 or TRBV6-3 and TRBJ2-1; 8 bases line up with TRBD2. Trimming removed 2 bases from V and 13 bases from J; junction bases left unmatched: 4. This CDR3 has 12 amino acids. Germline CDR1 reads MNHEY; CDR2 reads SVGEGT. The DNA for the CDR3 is TGTGCCAGCAGTTACGGAGCGGGAGTCCAGTTCTTC. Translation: CASSYGAGVQFF.

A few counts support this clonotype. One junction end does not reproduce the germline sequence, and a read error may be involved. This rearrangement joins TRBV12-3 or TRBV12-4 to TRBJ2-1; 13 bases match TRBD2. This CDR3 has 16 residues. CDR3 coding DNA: TGTGCCGGCAGTTTAACGGGACTAGCGGGGTACAATGAGCGGTTCTTC. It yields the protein CAGSLTGLAGYNERFF.

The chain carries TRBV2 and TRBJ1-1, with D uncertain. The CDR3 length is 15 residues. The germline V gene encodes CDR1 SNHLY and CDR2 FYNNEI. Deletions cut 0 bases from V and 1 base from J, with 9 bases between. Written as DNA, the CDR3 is TGTGCCAGCAGTGAAGCGCTTTGGGAGAACACTGAAGCTTTCTTT. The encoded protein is CASSEALWENTEAFF.

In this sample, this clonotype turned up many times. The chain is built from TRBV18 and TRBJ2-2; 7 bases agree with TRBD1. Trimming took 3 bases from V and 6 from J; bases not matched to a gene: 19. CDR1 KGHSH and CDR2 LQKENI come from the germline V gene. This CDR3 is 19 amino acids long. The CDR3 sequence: CASSPVLTPRGKVSGELFF. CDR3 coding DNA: TGTGCCAGCTCACCGGTCCTCACCCCCAGGGGGAAAGTCTCCGGGGAGCTGTTTTTT.

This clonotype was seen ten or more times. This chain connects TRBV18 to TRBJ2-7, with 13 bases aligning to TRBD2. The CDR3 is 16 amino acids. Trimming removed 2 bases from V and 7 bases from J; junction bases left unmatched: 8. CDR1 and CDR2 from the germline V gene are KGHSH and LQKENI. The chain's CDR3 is CASSPGLAGVSGEQYF. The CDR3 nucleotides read TGTGCCAGCTCACCAGGACTAGCGGGAGTTAGTGGGGAGCAGTACTTC.

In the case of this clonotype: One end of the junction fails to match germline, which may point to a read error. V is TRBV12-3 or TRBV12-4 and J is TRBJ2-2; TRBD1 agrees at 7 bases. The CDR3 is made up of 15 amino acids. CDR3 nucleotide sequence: TGTGCCGGCAGTCACAGGGGTGGGAACACCGGGGAGCTGTTTTTT. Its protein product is CAGSHRGGNTGELFF.

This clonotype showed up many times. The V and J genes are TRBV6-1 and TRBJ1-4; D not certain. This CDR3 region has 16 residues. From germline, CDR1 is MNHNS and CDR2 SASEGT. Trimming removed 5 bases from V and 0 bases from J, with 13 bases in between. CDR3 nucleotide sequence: TGTGCCAGCAGTCAACTCGATATTGCAACTAATGAAAAACTGTTTTTT. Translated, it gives CASSQLDIATNEKLFF.

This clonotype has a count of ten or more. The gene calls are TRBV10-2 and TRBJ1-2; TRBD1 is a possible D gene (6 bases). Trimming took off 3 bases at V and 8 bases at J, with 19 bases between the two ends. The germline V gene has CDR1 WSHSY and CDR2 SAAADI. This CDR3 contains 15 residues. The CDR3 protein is CASSDPGQRARGYTF. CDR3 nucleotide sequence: TGCGCCAGCAGTGATCCAGGACAGCGGGCCCGCGGCTACACCTTC.

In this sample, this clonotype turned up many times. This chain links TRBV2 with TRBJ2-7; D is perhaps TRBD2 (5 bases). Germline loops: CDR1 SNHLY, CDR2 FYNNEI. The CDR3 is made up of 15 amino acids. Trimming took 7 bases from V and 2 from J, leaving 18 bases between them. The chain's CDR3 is CASKSPTIGAYEQYF. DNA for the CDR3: TGTGCCAGCAAAAGCCCCACTATCGGGGCCTACGAGCAGTACTTC.

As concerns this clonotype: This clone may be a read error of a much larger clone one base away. The CDR3 region has the DNA TGTGCCAGTGGTATTGGGGTTCTAGCGGGAGCACAAAAAGAGACCCAGTACTTC. Amino acids: CASGIGVLAGAQKETQYF. V usage is TRBV19 and J usage is TRBJ2-5, with 10 bases lining up with TRBD2. CDR3 length equals 18 residues. Germline V gene data show CDR1 as LNHDA and CDR2 as SQIVND (reference sequence).

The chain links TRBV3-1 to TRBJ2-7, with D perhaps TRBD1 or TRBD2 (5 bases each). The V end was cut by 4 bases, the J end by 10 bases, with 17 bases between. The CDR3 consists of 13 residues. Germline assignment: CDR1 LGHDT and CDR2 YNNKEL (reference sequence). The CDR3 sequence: CASSRDPEGLQYF. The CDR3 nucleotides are TGTGCCAGCAGCCGGGACCCCGAGGGTTTACAGTACTTC.

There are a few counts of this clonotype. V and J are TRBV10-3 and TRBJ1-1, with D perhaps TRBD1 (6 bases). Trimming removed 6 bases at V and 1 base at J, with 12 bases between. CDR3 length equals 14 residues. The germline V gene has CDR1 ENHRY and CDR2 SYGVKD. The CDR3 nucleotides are TGTGCCATCAGGACCCGGACAGCGAACACTGAAGCTTTCTTT. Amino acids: CAIRTRTANTEAFF.

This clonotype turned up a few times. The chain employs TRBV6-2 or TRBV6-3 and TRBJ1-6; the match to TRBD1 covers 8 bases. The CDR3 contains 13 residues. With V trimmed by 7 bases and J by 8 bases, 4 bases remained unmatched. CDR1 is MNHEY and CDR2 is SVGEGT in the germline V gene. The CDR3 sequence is CASKATGDSPLHF. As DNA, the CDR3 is TGTGCCAGCAAAGCGACAGGGGATTCACCCCTCCACTTT.

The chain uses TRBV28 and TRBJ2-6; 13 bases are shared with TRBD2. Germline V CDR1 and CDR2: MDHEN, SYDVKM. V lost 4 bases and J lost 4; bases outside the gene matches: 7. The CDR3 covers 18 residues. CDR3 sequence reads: CASSSLAGGGSGANVLTF. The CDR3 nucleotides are TGTGCCAGCAGTTCACTAGCGGGAGGGGGGTCAGGGGCCAACGTCCTGACTTTC.

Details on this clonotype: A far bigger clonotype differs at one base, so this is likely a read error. In nucleotides, the CDR3 is TGTGCCAGCAGCCGACTAGCGGGAGGCTTTAGTGAGCAGTTCTTC. Its protein is CASSRLAGGFSEQFF. This chain uses TRBV12-3 or TRBV12-4 with TRBJ2-7, with 13 bases that match TRBD2. The DNA end is a closer match to TRBJ2-1, so the J assignment may be wrong. The CDR3 length is 15 residues.

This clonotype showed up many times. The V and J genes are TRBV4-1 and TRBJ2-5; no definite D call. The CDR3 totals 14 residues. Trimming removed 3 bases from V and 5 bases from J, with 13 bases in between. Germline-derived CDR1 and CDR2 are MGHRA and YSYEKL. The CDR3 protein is CASSHTGVEETQYF. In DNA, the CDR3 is TGCGCCAGCAGCCACACGGGCGTAGAGGAGACCCAGTACTTC.

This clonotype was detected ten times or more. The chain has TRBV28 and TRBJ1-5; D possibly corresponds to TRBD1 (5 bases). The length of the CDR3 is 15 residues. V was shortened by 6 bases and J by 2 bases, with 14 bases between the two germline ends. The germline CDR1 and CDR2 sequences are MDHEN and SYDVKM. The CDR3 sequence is CASSHSQVRNQPQHF. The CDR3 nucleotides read TGTGCCAGCAGCCATTCACAGGTCCGCAATCAGCCCCAGCATTTT.

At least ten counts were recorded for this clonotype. The CDR3 reads CSARMGGDGYTF. For the CDR3, the DNA is TGCAGTGCTAGAATGGGGGGGGATGGCTACACCTTC. The chain links TRBV20-1 to TRBJ1-2; maybe TRBD1 (5 bases). CDR1 is DFQATT, CDR2 SNEGSKA, per germline (reference sequence). The CDR3 length is 12 residues. Between the trimmed V and J ends, which lost 2 bases and 6 bases, there was a span of 10 bases.

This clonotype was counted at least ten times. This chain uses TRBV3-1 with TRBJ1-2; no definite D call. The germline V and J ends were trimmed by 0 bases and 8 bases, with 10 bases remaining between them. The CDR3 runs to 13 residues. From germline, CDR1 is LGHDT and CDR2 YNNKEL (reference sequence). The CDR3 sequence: CASSQDQSRGYTF. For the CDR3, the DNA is TGTGCCAGCAGCCAAGATCAATCTAGGGGCTACACCTTC.

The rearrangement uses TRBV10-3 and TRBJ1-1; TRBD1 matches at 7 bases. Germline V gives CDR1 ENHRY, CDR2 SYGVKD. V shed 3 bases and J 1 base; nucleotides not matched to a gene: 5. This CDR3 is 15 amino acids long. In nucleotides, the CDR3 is TGTGCCATCAGTGATCGACAGGGCCAGAACACTGAAGCTTTCTTT. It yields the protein CAISDRQGQNTEAFF.

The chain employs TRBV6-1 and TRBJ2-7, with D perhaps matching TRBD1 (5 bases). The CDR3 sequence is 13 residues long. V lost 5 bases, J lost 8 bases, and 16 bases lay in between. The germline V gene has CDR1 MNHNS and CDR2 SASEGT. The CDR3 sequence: CASSPTTVGKQYF. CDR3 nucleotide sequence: TGTGCCAGCAGTCCGACGACAGTGGGGAAGCAGTACTTC.

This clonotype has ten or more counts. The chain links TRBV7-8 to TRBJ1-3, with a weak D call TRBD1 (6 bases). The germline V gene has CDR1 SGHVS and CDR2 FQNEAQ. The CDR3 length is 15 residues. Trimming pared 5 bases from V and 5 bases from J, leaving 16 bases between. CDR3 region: CASSPSPGARNTIYF. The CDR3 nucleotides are TGTGCCAGCAGCCCCAGTCCGGGGGCAAGAAACACCATATATTTT.

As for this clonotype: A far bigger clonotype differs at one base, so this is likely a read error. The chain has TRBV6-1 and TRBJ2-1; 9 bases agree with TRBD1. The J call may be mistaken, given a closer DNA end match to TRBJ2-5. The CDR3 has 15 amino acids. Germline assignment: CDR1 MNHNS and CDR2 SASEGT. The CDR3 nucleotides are TGTGCCAGCAGTCCCGGGACAGGGAAAGAAGAGACCCAGTACTTC. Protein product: CASSPGTGKEETQYF.

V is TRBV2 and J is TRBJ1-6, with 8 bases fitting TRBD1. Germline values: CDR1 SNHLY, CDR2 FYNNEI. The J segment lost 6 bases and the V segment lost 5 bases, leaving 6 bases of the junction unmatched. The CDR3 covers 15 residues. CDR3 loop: CASSWRTGSNSPLHF. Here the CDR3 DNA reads TGTGCCAGCAGTTGGCGGACAGGGAGTAATTCACCCCTCCACTTT.

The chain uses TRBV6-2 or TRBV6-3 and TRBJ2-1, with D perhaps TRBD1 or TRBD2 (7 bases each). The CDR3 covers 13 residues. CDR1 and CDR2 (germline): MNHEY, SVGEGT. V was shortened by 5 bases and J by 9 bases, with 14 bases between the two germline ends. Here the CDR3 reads CASSMGGGSEQFF. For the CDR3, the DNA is TGTGCCAGCAGTATGGGAGGGGGCAGTGAGCAGTTCTTC.

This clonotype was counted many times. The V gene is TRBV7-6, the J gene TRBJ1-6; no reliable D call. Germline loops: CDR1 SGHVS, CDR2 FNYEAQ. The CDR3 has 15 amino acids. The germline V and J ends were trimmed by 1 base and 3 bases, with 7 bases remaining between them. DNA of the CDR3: TGTGCCAGCAGCTTAGACCCGAGCTATAATTCACCCCTCCACTTT. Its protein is CASSLDPSYNSPLHF.

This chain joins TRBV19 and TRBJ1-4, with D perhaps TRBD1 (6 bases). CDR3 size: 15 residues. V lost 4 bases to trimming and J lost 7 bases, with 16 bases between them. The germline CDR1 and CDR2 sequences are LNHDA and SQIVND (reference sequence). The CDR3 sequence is CASSTSGEMAEKLFF. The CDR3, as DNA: TGTGCCAGTAGTACATCAGGGGAAATGGCTGAAAAACTGTTTTTT.

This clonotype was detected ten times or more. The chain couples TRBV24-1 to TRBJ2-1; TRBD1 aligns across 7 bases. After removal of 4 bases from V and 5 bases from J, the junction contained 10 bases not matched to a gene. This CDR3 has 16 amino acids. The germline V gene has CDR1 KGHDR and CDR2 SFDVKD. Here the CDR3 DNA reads TGTGCCACCAGTGAAACAGGACAGGTCTACAACAATGAGCAGTTCTTC. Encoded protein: CATSETGQVYNNEQFF.

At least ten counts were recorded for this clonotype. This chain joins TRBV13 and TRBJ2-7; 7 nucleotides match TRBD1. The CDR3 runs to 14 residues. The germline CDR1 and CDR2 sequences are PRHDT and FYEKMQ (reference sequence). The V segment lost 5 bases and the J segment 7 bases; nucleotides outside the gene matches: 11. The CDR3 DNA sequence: TGTGCCAGCAGCGAAGACCCCAGGGGGAGAGAGCAGTACTTC. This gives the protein CASSEDPRGREQYF.